This TCR beta chain was sequenced for a study of control samples from healthy donors and cancer patients. V lost 3 bases and J 7 bases, leaving 3 bases between the germline ends. In germline, CDR1 is MNHEY, CDR2 SMNVEV (reference sequence). This CDR3 has 11 residues. Libraries were prepared by immunoSEQ multiplex PCR; TCRdb keeps only in-frame clonotypes and omits some of them. Among tens of thousands of clones, around 89% were seen once, and the ten largest hold 7.2%. Sequencing input: blood. The TCR was taken from a man in his forties or fifties in good health. V gene TRBV27 combines with J gene TRBJ1-4; D gene uncertain. The CDR3 coding sequence is TGTGCCAGCAGTTTTGGTGAAAAACTGTTTTTT. This translates into CASSFGEKLFF.